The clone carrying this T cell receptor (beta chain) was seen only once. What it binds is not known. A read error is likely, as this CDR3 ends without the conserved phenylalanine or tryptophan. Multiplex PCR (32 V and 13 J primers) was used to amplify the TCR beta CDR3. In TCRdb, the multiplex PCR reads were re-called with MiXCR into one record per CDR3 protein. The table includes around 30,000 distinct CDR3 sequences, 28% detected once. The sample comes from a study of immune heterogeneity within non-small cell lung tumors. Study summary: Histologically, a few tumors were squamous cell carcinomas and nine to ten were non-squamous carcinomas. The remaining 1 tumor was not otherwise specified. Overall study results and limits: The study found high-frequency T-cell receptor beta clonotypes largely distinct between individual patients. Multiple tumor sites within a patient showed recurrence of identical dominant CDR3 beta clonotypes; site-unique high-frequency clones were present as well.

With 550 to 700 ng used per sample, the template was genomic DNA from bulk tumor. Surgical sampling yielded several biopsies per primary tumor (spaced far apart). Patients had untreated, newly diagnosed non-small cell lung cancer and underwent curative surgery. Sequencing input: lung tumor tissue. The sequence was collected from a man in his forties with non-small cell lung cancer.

The CDR3: CASRLGPAKNIQYL. Written as DNA, the CDR3 is TGTGCCAGCAGATTAGGCCCAGCCAAAAACATTCAGTACTTG. This chain links TRBV6-2 or TRBV6-3 with TRBJ2-4; D ambiguous. CDR3 length equals 14 residues. Germline CDR1 and CDR2: MNHEY and SVGEGT. The V and J ends lost 6 bases and 0 bases respectively, with 9 bases between them.